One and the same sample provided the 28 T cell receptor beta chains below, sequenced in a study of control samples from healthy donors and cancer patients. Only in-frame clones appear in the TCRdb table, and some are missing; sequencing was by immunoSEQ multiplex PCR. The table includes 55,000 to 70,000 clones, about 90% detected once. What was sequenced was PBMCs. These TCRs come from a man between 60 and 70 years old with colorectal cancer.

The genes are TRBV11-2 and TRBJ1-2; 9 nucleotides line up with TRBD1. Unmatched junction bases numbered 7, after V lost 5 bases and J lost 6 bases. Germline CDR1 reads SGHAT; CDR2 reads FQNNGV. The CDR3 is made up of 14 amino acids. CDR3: CASSKQGARDGYTF. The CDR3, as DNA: TGTGCCAGCAGCAAACAGGGGGCGAGGGATGGCTACACCTTC. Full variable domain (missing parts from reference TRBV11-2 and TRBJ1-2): EAGVAQSPRYKIIEKRQSVAFWCNPISGHATLYWYQQILGQGPKLLIQFQNNGVVDDSQLPKDRFSAERLKGVDSTLKIQPAKLEDSAVYLCASSKQGARDGYTFGSGTRLTVV.

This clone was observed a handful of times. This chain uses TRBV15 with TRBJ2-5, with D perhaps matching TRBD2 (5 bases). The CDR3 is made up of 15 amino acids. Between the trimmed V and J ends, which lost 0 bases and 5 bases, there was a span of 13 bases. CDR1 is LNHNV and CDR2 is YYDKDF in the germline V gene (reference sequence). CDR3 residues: CATSRDRQPGETQYF. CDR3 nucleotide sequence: TGTGCCACCAGCAGAGATCGACAACCGGGGGAGACCCAGTACTTC. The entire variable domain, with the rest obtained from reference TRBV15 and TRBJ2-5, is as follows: DAMVIQNPRYQVTQFGKPVTLSCSQTLNHNVMYWYQQKSSQAPKLLFHYYDKDFNNEADTPDNFQSRRPNTSFCFLDIRSPGLGDTAMYLCATSRDRQPGETQYFGPGTRLLVL.

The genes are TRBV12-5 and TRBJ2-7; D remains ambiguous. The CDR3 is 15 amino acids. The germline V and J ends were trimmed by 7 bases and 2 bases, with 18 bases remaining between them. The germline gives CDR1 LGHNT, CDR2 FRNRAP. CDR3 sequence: CASADLLQSPYEQYF. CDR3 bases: TGTGCTAGTGCCGATCTTTTGCAGTCCCCCTACGAGCAGTACTTC. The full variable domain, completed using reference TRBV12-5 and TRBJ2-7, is DARVTQTPRHKVTEMGQEVTMRCQPILGHNTVFWYRQTMMQGLELLAYFRNRAPLDDSGMPKDRFSAEMPDATLATLKIQPSEPRDSAVYFCASADLLQSPYEQYFGPGTRLTVT.

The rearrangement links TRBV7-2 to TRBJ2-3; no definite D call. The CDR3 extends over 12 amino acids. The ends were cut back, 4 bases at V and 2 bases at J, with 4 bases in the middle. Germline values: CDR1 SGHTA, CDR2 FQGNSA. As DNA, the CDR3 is TGTGCCAGCAGCTCCTTCACAGATACGCAGTATTTT. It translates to CASSSFTDTQYF.

CDR3 DNA sequence: TGCGCCAGCAGCCAAGACGGAGTAGGGGGGGCCTTCGGGCAGTTCTTC. Protein sequence: CASSQDGVGGAFGQFF. The gene calls are TRBV4-1 and TRBJ2-1; a weak D match, TRBD2 (7 bases). V was cut by 0 bases and J by 12 bases, with 21 bases left in between. CDR1 is MGHRA, CDR2 YSYEKL, per germline. The CDR3 contains 16 residues.

The CDR3 here is CASSLGGNEKLFF. As DNA, the CDR3 is TGTGCCAGCAGCCTGGGGGGGAATGAAAAACTGTTTTTT. J is TRBJ1-4 and V is TRBV7-9, with D maybe TRBD1 (5 bases). From germline, CDR1 is SEHNR and CDR2 FQNEAQ (reference sequence). V was clipped by 5 bases and J by 5 bases, with 9 bases between them. CDR3 length: 13 residues.

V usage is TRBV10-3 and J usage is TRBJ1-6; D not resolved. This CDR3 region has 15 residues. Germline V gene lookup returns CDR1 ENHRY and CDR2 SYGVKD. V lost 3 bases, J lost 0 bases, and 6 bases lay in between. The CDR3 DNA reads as TGTGCCATCAGTGAAGCGAGCTCCTATAATTCACCCCTCCACTTT. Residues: CAISEASSYNSPLHF.

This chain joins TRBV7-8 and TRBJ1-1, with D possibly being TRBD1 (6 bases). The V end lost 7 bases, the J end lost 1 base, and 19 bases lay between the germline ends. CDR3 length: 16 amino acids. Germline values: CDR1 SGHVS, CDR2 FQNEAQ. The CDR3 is CASTSRGVAANTEAFF. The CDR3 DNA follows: TGTGCCAGCACCTCTAGGGGGGTTGCGGCGAACACTGAAGCTTTCTTT. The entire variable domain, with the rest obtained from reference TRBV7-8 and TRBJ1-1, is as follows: GAGVSQSPRYKVAKRGQDVALRCDPISGHVSLFWYQQALGQGPEFLTYFQNEAQLDKSGLPSDRFFAERPEGSVSTLKIQRTQQEDSAVYLCASTSRGVAANTEAFFGQGTRLTVV.

CDR3 loop: CASSPTGFRNTEAFF. CDR3 in DNA: TGTGCCAGCAGCCCCACCGGGTTCCGGAACACTGAAGCTTTCTTT. The chain employs TRBV7-9 and TRBJ1-1, with unresolved D. Trimming took off 5 bases at V and 1 base at J, with 14 bases between the two ends. Germline V gives CDR1 SEHNR, CDR2 FQNEAQ (reference sequence). The CDR3 consists of 15 residues. Complete variable domain (other parts from reference TRBV7-9 and TRBJ1-1): DTGVSQNPRHKITKRGQNVTFRCDPISEHNRLYWYRQTLGQGPEFLTYFQNEAQLEKSRLLSDRFSAERPKGSFSTLEIQRTEQGDSAMYLCASSPTGFRNTEAFFGQGTRLTVV.

The CDR3 region is CAYGSSPLHF. The CDR3 DNA follows: TGTGCCTATGGGAGTTCACCCCTCCACTTT. This chain joins TRBV30 and TRBJ1-6, with D uncertain. The CDR3 contains 10 residues. V was shortened by 7 bases and J by 9 bases, with 7 bases between the two germline ends. Germline values: CDR1 GTSNPN, CDR2 SVGIG (reference sequence).

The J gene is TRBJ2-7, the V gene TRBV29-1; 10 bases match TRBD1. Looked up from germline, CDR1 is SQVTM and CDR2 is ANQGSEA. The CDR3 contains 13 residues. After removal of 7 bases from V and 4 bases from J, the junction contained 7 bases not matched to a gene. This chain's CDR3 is CSGRDRGQYEQYF. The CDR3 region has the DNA TGCAGCGGCCGGGACAGGGGACAGTACGAGCAGTACTTC.

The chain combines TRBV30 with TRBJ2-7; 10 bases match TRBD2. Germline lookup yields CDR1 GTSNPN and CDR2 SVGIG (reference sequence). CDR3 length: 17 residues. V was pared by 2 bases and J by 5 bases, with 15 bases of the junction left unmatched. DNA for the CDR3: TGTGCCTGGAGTCCGCCTAGCGGGGGCCGCCTTTCCCACGAGCAGTACTTC. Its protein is CAWSPPSGGRLSHEQYF.

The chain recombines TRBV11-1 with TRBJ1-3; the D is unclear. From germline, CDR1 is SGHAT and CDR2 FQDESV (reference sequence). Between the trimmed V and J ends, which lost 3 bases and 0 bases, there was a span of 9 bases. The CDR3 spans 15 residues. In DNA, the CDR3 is TGTGCCAGCAGCTTGGGGAGACACTCTGGAAACACCATATATTTT. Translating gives CASSLGRHSGNTIYF.

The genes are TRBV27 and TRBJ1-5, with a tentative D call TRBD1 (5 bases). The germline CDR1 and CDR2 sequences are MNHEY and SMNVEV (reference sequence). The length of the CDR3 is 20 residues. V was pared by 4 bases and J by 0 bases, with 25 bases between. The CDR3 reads CASSSLREKGLSYSNQPQHF. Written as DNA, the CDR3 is TGTGCCAGCAGTTCCCTAAGGGAAAAGGGACTATCCTATAGCAATCAGCCCCAGCATTTT.

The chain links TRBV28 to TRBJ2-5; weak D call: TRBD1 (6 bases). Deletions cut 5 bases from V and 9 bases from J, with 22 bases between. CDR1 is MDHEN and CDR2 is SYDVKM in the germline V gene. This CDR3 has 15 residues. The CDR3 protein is CASSPSSTGTLAQYF. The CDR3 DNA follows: TGTGCCAGCAGTCCATCCTCGACAGGTACGCTGGCCCAGTACTTC.

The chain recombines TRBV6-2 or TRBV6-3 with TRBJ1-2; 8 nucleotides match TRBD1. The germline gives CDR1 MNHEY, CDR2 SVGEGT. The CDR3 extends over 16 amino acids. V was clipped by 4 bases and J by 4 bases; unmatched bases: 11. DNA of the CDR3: TGTGCCAGCAGTTCCTCGACAGGGGCCCATGGCTATGGCTACACCTTC. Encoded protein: CASSSSTGAHGYGYTF.

CDR3 DNA sequence: TGTGCCAGCAGCCAACTGCAGGGGGCCCACACCTTC. Amino acids: CASSQLQGAHTF. J is TRBJ1-2 and V is TRBV14; 8 nucleotides align to TRBD1. V lost 2 bases to trimming and J lost 12 bases; unmatched junction nucleotides: 5. Germline V gene sequence: CDR1 SGHDN, CDR2 FVKESK. The CDR3 loop spans 12 amino acids.

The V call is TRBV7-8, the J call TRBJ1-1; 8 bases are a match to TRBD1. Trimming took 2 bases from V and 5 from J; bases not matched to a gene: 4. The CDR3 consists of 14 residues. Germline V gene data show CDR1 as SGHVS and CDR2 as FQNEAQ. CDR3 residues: CASSLQGARTEAFF. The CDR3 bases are TGTGCCAGCAGCTTACAGGGGGCGCGAACTGAAGCTTTCTTT.

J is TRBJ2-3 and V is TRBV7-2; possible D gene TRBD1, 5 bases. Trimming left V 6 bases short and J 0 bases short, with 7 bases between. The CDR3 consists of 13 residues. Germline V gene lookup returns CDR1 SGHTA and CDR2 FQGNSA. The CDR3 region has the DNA TGTGCCAGCAGAGCAGGGAGCACAGATACGCAGTATTTT. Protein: CASRAGSTDTQYF. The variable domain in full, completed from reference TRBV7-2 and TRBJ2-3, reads GAGVSQSPSNKVTEKGKDVELRCDPISGHTALYWYRQSLGQGLEFLIYFQGNSAPDKSGLPSDRFSAERTGGSVSTLTIQRTQQEDSAVYLCASRAGSTDTQYFGPGTRLTVL.

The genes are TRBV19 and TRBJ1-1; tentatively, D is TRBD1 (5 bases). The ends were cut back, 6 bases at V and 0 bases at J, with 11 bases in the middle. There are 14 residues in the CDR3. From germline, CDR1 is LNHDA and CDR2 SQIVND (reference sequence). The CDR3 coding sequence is TGTGCCAGTAGAAAAGGGGCCCTGAACACTGAAGCTTTCTTT. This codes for CASRKGALNTEAFF.

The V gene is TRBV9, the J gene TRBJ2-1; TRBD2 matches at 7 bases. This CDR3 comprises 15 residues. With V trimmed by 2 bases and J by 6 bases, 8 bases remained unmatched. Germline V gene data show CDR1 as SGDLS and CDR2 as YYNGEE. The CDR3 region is CASSVGTNVRNEQFF. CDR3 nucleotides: TGTGCCAGCAGCGTCGGGACTAACGTCCGCAATGAGCAGTTCTTC.

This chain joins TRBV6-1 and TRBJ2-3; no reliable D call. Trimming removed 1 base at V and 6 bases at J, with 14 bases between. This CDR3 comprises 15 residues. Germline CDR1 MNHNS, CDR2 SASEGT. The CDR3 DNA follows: TGTGCCAGCAGTGAAGGGATTGGCGCGTCGGATACGCAGTATTTT. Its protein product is CASSEGIGASDTQYF.

The CDR3 here is CASSLNFGLTHSYEQYF. DNA of the CDR3: TGTGCCAGCAGCTTAAATTTTGGTTTGACCCACTCCTACGAGCAGTACTTC. The chain is built from TRBV7-3 and TRBJ2-7; D is undetermined. V was clipped by 1 base and J by 0 bases, with 16 bases between them. The CDR3 sequence is 17 residues long. The V gene's germline CDR1 is SGHTA and CDR2 FQGTGA.

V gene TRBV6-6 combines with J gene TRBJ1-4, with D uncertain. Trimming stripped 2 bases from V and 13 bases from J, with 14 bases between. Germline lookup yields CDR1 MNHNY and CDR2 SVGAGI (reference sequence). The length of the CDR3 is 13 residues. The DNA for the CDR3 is TGTGCCAGCAGTTACCCTGACCCCCGCACACTGTTTTTT. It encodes CASSYPDPRTLFF.

The CDR3 coding sequence is TGTGCCAGCAGCCCCCAGCGGGGGGCCATCCACGAGCAGTACTTC. Its protein product is CASSPQRGAIHEQYF. The chain uses TRBV7-9 and TRBJ2-7; TRBD2 matches at 9 bases. The V gene's germline CDR1 is SEHNR and CDR2 FQNEAQ (reference sequence). This CDR3 comprises 15 residues. Losses at the gene ends were 5 bases for V and 5 bases for J; bases not matched to a gene: 10.

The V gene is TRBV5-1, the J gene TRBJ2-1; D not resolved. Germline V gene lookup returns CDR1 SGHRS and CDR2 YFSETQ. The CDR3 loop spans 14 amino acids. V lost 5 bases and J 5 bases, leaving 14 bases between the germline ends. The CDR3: CASSLALLDNEQFF. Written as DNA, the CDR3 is TGCGCCAGCAGTCTGGCGCTCCTGGACAATGAGCAGTTCTTC.

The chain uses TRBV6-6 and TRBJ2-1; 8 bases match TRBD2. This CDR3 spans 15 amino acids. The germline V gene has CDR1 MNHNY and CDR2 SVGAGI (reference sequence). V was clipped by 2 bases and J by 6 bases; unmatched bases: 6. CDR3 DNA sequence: TGTGCCAGCAGTTACGGACGGGGGGGTTCCAATGAGCAGTTCTTC. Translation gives CASSYGRGGSNEQFF.

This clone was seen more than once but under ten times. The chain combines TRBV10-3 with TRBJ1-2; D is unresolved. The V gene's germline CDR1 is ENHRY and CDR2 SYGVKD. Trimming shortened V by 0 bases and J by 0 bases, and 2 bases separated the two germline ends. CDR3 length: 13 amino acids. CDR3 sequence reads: CAISESANYGYTF. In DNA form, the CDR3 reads TGTGCCATCAGTGAGTCAGCTAACTATGGCTACACCTTC.